This T cell receptor (beta chain) was recovered during a study of shared clonotypes between healthy human individuals. This clone was seen more than once but under ten times. Its antigen is unidentified. The table came from immunoSEQ multiplex PCR; TCRdb's copy has only in-frame clones and leaves some out. In the table there are over a million clones, about 84% of which are singletons. Partitioning of CD4+ cells yielded a CD45RA+ naive subset and a CD45RA-negative memory subset. General observations from the study: Generation of non-shared clonotypes was less probable than generation of clonotypes shared by all four donors.

Per germline, CDR1 SNHLY and CDR2 FYNNEI. The CDR3 consists of 16 residues. Trimming removed 10 bases from V and 2 bases from J; junction bases left unmatched: 12. This sequence joins TRBV2 and TRBJ2-3; 10 bases fit TRBD2. This receptor was taken from a man in his late teens or twenties in good health. Some clones in this sample may be carry-over from other donors' samples. Sequencing was performed on memory CD4+ T cells from PBMCs. Sample subset: CD45RA-negative fraction. This CDR3 reads CATRRWTSGFTDTQYF. The CDR3 bases are TGTGCCACCCGGCGATGGACTAGCGGTTTCACAGATACGCAGTATTTT.